The 6 T cell receptor beta chains listed next were all sequenced from one sample in a study of Ad26.COV2.S vaccination and SARS-CoV-2 variants (TCRdb year 2021). What the treatment or condition label conveys for this sample: 19 received Ad26.COV2.S at low or high dose, single or two shots; several received placebo; per-sample allocation not given. For vaccine and placebo recipients, the sequenced repertoires came from samples collected on day 63 after the first injection. The method was the immunoSEQ multiplex PCR assay. TCRdb re-hosts the immuneACCESS table, in-frame sequences only. Its copies lack some clones; in the studies checked, an unresolved V gene accounts for under half of them, and the cause for the rest is not known. For this sample there are about 480,000 clones; roughly nine tenths appear just once. More than 10% of the sample is held by the ten biggest clonotypes. Source: peripheral blood, taken in a trial of Ad26.COV2.S vaccine versus placebo. These receptor sequences come from a person between 18 and 65 years old who received the Ad26.COV2.S COVID-19 vaccine or a placebo.

In DNA, the CDR3 is TGTGCCTGGAGTACTTCCAACCGGCTTCAAGCTTTCTTT. This codes for CAWSTSNRLQAFF. V gene TRBV30 combines with J gene TRBJ1-1; D remains unclear. V lost 2 bases, J lost 9 bases, and 16 bases lay in between. The CDR3 extends over 13 amino acids. The V gene's germline CDR1 is GTSNPN and CDR2 SVGIG (reference sequence).

This sequence joins TRBV30 and TRBJ1-6, with no clear D. Germline V gives CDR1 GTSNPN, CDR2 SVGIG (reference sequence). The V end lost 0 bases, the J end lost 0 bases, and 12 bases lay between the germline ends. The CDR3 covers 17 residues. The CDR3 sequence: CAWSVWTPSSYNSPLHF. In DNA, the CDR3 is TGTGCCTGGAGTGTATGGACTCCGAGCTCCTATAATTCACCCCTCCACTTT. The full variable domain, completed using reference TRBV30 and TRBJ1-6, is SQTIHQWPATLVQPVGSPLSLECTVEGTSNPNLYWYRQAAGRGLQLLFYSVGIGQISSEVPQNLSASRPQDRQFILSSKKLLLSDSGFYLCAWSVWTPSSYNSPLHFGNGTRLTVT.

This clone was counted a few times. This chain joins TRBV7-8 and TRBJ2-7; TRBD2 matches 9 bases. V was clipped by 1 base and J by 3 bases; unmatched bases: 7. From germline, CDR1 is SGHVS and CDR2 FQNEAQ. The CDR3 totals 16 residues. The CDR3 reads CASSLGVAGVGYEQYF. The CDR3 nucleotides are TGTGCCAGCAGCTTAGGTGTAGCGGGAGTGGGCTACGAGCAGTACTTC.

This clone was observed a single time. The chain carries TRBV9 and TRBJ2-1; 9 bases map to TRBD2. CDR1 is SGDLS, CDR2 YYNGEE, per germline. The CDR3 sequence is 15 residues long. V lost 0 bases and J lost 8; bases outside the gene matches: 6. The CDR3 sequence is CASSVGSSGIDEQFF. CDR3 nucleotides: TGTGCCAGCAGCGTAGGGTCTAGCGGGATCGATGAGCAGTTCTTC.

The CDR3 is CASTTTAPNTEAFF. The CDR3 DNA reads TGTGCCAGCACCACGACAGCACCGAACACTGAAGCTTTCTTT. The V and J genes are TRBV28 and TRBJ1-1; possibly TRBD1 for D (5 bases). V was pared by 7 bases and J by 1 base, with 13 bases between. Germline loops: CDR1 MDHEN, CDR2 SYDVKM. The CDR3 consists of 14 residues.

For the CDR3, the DNA is TGCAGCGTTCGGGGGCTGACTAGCGGGAGTGGAGAGCAGTACTTC. This translates into CSVRGLTSGSGEQYF. V gene TRBV29-1 combines with J gene TRBJ2-7; 12 bases fit TRBD2. Germline V gives CDR1 SQVTM, CDR2 ANQGSEA. The CDR3 is 15 amino acids. V was pared by 5 bases and J by 7 bases, with 12 bases of the junction left unmatched.